The T cell receptor (beta chain) described here comes from a study of blood T cell repertoires in COVID-19. About the study: Some COVID-19 samples were acute and others convalescent; all came from the United States, Italy and Spain. T cells, B-cell-depleted T cells, or PBMCs provided the cDNA or gDNA that served as material.

This clone was seen a few times. Study processing details: Amplifying reference gene primers gave estimates of nucleated cell counts. This table comes from immunoSEQ multiplex PCR, and its TCRdb copy is limited to in-frame clones, with some not included. The V and J calls and the clone size are those of that table, but D and trimming were determined from the DNA. Among approximately 52,000 clones listed, around nine tenths were seen once. Trimming removed 4 bases at V and 7 bases at J, with 10 bases between. The CDR3 extends over 13 amino acids. Per the germline V gene, CDR1 is LGHDT and CDR2 is YNNKEL (reference sequence).

What was sequenced was peripheral blood. The TCR comes from a man in his fifties or sixties with acute or convalescent COVID-19. The rearrangement uses TRBV3-1 (or the pseudogene TRBV3-2) and TRBJ1-4; tentatively, D is TRBD1 (5 bases). DNA of the CDR3: TGTGCCAGCAGCCTGTACACAGGTGAAAAACTGTTTTTT. This gives the protein CASSLYTGEKLFF.